Below, 29 T cell receptor beta chains from the same sample are listed, as sequenced in a study of blood T cell repertoires in COVID-19. Profiled with immunoSEQ multiplex PCR; TCRdb holds only in-frame clones, not every one. There are 85,000 to 95,000 clones in the sample; around nine tenths occur only once, and 3.5% to 4% lies in the top ten. Sequencing used peripheral blood. Every receptor here comes from a woman aged 45-65 years in a cohort sampled during active COVID-19.

The rearrangement uses TRBV10-2 and TRBJ1-1; TRBD1 matches at 7 bases. CDR3 length equals 14 residues. With 6 bases clipped from V and 7 bases from J, the junction kept 11 bases outside the gene matches. Germline V gene sequence: CDR1 WSHSY, CDR2 SAAADI. The CDR3 bases are TGCGCCAGCAGGGGGGAGGACAGGTTTGGTGAAGCTTTCTTT. Translation gives CASRGEDRFGEAFF.

The J gene is TRBJ2-3, the V gene TRBV10-3, with 13 bases lining up with TRBD2. Germline loops: CDR1 ENHRY, CDR2 SYGVKD. With 6 bases clipped from V and 2 bases from J, the junction kept 8 bases outside the gene matches. This CDR3 is 17 amino acids long. The CDR3 protein is CAIRGLAGDPNTDTQYF. The CDR3 DNA sequence: TGTGCCATCAGAGGACTAGCGGGAGACCCTAACACAGATACGCAGTATTTT.

The chain links TRBV19 to TRBJ2-7; D ambiguous. The CDR3 consists of 12 residues. V was cut by 10 bases and J by 4 bases, with 14 bases left in between. Germline V lookup: CDR1 LNHDA, CDR2 SQIVND (reference sequence). DNA for the CDR3: TGTGCCACCCGGTCAGCGTATTACGAGCAGTACTTC. Translation gives CATRSAYYEQYF.

The chain joins TRBV19 to TRBJ1-2; D is possibly TRBD1 (6 bases). The CDR3 runs 15 residues. Germline values: CDR1 LNHDA, CDR2 SQIVND (reference sequence). V was pared by 6 bases and J by 0 bases, with 14 bases between. The CDR3 nucleotides read TGTGCCAGTAGACAGGGCGAGACCCCTAACTATGGCTACACCTTC. Translation gives CASRQGETPNYGYTF.

V and J are TRBV27 and TRBJ2-3, with 12 bases that match TRBD2. This CDR3 has 19 residues. Germline assignment: CDR1 MNHEY and CDR2 SMNVEV (reference sequence). The ends lost 4 bases at V and 0 bases at J; junction bases unmatched: 11. This CDR3 is CASSSILAGGDTSTDTQYF. The CDR3 DNA is TGTGCCAGCAGTTCAATACTAGCGGGAGGAGATACTAGCACAGATACGCAGTATTTT.

The rearrangement links TRBV27 to TRBJ1-3; 8 nucleotides align to TRBD1. This CDR3 region has 15 residues. Germline assignment: CDR1 MNHEY and CDR2 SMNVEV (reference sequence). V lost 6 bases, J lost 3 bases, and 7 bases stayed unmatched. This CDR3 is CASRSTGGGGNTIYF. The CDR3 DNA reads TGTGCCAGCAGAAGCACAGGGGGTGGTGGAAACACCATATATTTT.

The rearrangement joins TRBV11-1 to TRBJ1-5; D is unclear. Deletions cut 5 bases from V and 7 bases from J, with 15 bases between. Germline V CDR1 and CDR2: SGHAT, FQDESV (reference sequence). The CDR3 has 14 residues. The CDR3 protein is CASSADPSRQPQHF. The CDR3 nucleotides read TGTGCCAGCAGCGCCGACCCTAGCAGGCAGCCCCAGCATTTT.

The V and J genes are TRBV10-3 and TRBJ2-1, with 11 nucleotides matching TRBD2. The CDR3 has 15 residues. V lost 7 bases to trimming and J lost 4 bases; unmatched junction nucleotides: 6. Germline CDR1 and CDR2: ENHRY and SYGVKD. For the CDR3, the DNA is TGTGCCATCAAGGGGACTAGCGGAGCGTACAATGAGCAGTTCTTC. Its protein is CAIKGTSGAYNEQFF.

V usage is TRBV29-1 and J usage is TRBJ2-3; D is perhaps TRBD1 (10 bases). Germline loops: CDR1 SQVTM, CDR2 ANQGSEA. CDR3 length equals 20 residues. Trimming left V 4 bases short and J 4 bases short, with 33 bases between. The CDR3 DNA reads TGCAGCGTTGTCCCGTTTCGGGACAGGGGCTTCCGCGGGAGGGCAGATACGCAGTATTTT. It yields the protein CSVVPFRDRGFRGRADTQYF.

The V gene is TRBV7-8, the J gene TRBJ1-3; no firm D call. The CDR3 is 13 amino acids. Germline CDR1 SGHVS, CDR2 FQNEAQ. Trimming took off 5 bases at V and 4 bases at J, with 9 bases between the two ends. The CDR3 nucleotides read TGTGCCAGCAGCCCCTTCCCGGGAAACACCATATATTTT. This translates into CASSPFPGNTIYF.

The chain has TRBV19 and TRBJ2-7; D is perhaps TRBD1 (5 bases). Germline CDR1 and CDR2: LNHDA and SQIVND (reference sequence). The V gene lost 0 bases and the J gene lost 2 bases, with 8 bases spanning the gap. The CDR3 runs 14 residues. The CDR3 nucleotides read TGTGCCAGTAGTATAGAGTTGGGGCCCTACGAGCAGTACTTC. Protein: CASSIELGPYEQYF.

The chain couples TRBV29-1 to TRBJ2-1; 7 bases map to TRBD2. In germline, CDR1 is SQVTM, CDR2 ANQGSEA. The CDR3 is made up of 15 amino acids. V shed 6 bases, J shed 2 bases, and the junction held 10 bases outside the gene matches. The CDR3 loop is CSVPPSGRAYNEQFF. DNA for the CDR3: TGCAGCGTCCCCCCCTCGGGGAGGGCCTACAATGAGCAGTTCTTC.

The chain uses TRBV5-1 and TRBJ2-1, with TRBD1 matching 8 bases. The CDR3 has 20 amino acids. V lost 3 bases to trimming and J lost 6 bases; unmatched junction nucleotides: 23. Germline lookup yields CDR1 SGHRS and CDR2 YFSETQ. This chain's CDR3 is CASSSEAGGGLAFRRNEQFF. CDR3 nucleotide sequence: TGCGCCAGCAGCTCGGAAGCAGGGGGCGGGCTAGCTTTTAGACGCAATGAGCAGTTCTTC.

This rearrangement joins TRBV2 to TRBJ2-1; the match to TRBD2 covers 12 bases. V was clipped by 5 bases and J by 4 bases; unmatched bases: 6. The CDR3 has 16 amino acids. The V gene's germline CDR1 is SNHLY and CDR2 FYNNEI. The CDR3 here is CASSFTSGRNYNEQFF. CDR3 nucleotide sequence: TGTGCCAGCAGTTTTACTAGCGGGAGGAATTACAATGAGCAGTTCTTC.

With regard to this clone: The same CDR3 is also encoded by other DNA sequences in this sample. The chain links TRBV28 to TRBJ2-1; a possible D gene is TRBD2 (5 bases). CDR1 is MDHEN and CDR2 is SYDVKM in the germline V gene. The CDR3 runs 11 residues. V was trimmed by 2 bases and J by 10 bases, leaving 6 bases between them. This chain's CDR3 is CASSLGREQFF. The CDR3 DNA sequence: TGTGCCAGCAGTTTAGGGAGAGAGCAGTTCTTC.

CDR3 nucleotide sequence: TGTGCCAGCTCGCCCCTGGAGTCAGATACGCAGTATTTT. Translated, it gives CASSPLESDTQYF. This chain connects TRBV18 to TRBJ2-3; D not resolved. With 6 bases removed from V and 4 bases from J, the gap between germline ends came to 11 bases. The CDR3 contains 13 residues. In germline, CDR1 is KGHSH, CDR2 LQKENI.

V is TRBV3-1 (or the pseudogene TRBV3-2) and J is TRBJ1-1; D might be TRBD1 (6 bases). The CDR3 sequence is 15 residues long. Trimming pared 5 bases from V and 1 base from J, leaving 14 bases between. Looked up from germline, CDR1 is LGHDT and CDR2 is YNNKEL (reference sequence). CDR3 nucleotide sequence: TGTGCCAGCAGCGGCACGAGGGGGAAGAACACTGAAGCTTTCTTT. Amino acid sequence: CASSGTRGKNTEAFF.

The rearrangement joins TRBV4-2 to TRBJ2-4; D ambiguous. The V gene's germline CDR1 is LGHNA and CDR2 YNFKEQ. Trimming pared 0 bases from V and 9 bases from J, leaving 15 bases between. CDR3 length equals 15 residues. The CDR3 sequence is CASSQDFAQESIQYF. Here the CDR3 DNA reads TGTGCCAGCAGCCAAGATTTTGCCCAGGAAAGCATTCAGTACTTC.

This clone was picked up one time. This rearrangement joins TRBV29-1 to TRBJ1-2, with 8 positions matching TRBD1. The V and J ends lost 4 bases and 7 bases, in that order; junction bases with no gene match: 5. The CDR3 runs to 12 residues. Germline V gene sequence: CDR1 SQVTM, CDR2 ANQGSEA. In DNA form, the CDR3 reads TGCAGCGTTGTCAGGGGGCCGAGTGGCTACACCTTC. It encodes CSVVRGPSGYTF.

The V gene is TRBV18, the J gene TRBJ2-5; 8 positions match TRBD1. The CDR3 runs 15 residues. V gave up 6 bases and J gave up 1 base; unmatched junction bases: 7. Germline V CDR1 and CDR2: KGHSH, LQKENI. This CDR3 is CASSLGQGGQETQYF. Written as DNA, the CDR3 is TGTGCCAGCTCTCTCGGACAGGGTGGCCAAGAGACCCAGTACTTC.

Note on this clone: This sample also contains other DNA sequences that code for the same CDR3. The V and J genes are TRBV28 and TRBJ1-1; 7 bases align to TRBD1. This CDR3 has 14 amino acids. CDR1 MDHEN and CDR2 SYDVKM come from the germline V gene. V shed 5 bases and J 2 bases; nucleotides not matched to a gene: 5. CDR3 nucleotide sequence: TGTGCCAGCAGTCCGGGACAGCTTAACACTGAAGCTTTCTTT. Translation gives CASSPGQLNTEAFF.

The table lists this clone with a few counts. The chain couples TRBV19 to TRBJ1-6, with TRBD1 identical over 8 bases. The CDR3 spans 15 residues. Per germline, CDR1 LNHDA and CDR2 SQIVND (reference sequence). Trimming at V came to 6 bases and at J to 10 bases, leaving 11 bases not matched to a gene. The chain's CDR3 is CASRKGQGLGSPLHF. DNA of the CDR3: TGTGCCAGTAGGAAAGGACAGGGCCTCGGATCACCCCTCCACTTT.

This chain joins TRBV9 and TRBJ1-2; no firm D call. This CDR3 region has 15 residues. Germline loops: CDR1 SGDLS, CDR2 YYNGEE. V was shortened by 0 bases and J by 4 bases, with 13 bases between the two germline ends. The CDR3 region is CASSVGSAMIYGYTF. The CDR3 bases are TGTGCCAGCAGCGTAGGCAGCGCGATGATCTATGGCTACACCTTC.

V usage is TRBV5-4 and J usage is TRBJ1-2; a weak D match, TRBD1 (6 bases). CDR3 length equals 12 residues. Deletions cut 1 base from V and 7 bases from J, with 8 bases between. The germline CDR1 and CDR2 sequences are SGHNT and YYREEE (reference sequence). CDR3 nucleotide sequence: TGTGCCAGCAGCTTGACAGGGCCTGGCTACACCTTC. It specifies CASSLTGPGYTF.

The V and J genes are TRBV7-8 and TRBJ1-1; 9 bases line up with TRBD1. This CDR3 is 13 amino acids long. Trimming removed 6 bases from V and 8 bases from J; junction bases left unmatched: 7. Germline V lookup: CDR1 SGHVS, CDR2 FQNEAQ. The CDR3 DNA reads TGTGCCAGCAGATCTACAGGGGGCCTGGAAGCTTTCTTT. Its translation is CASRSTGGLEAFF.

The J gene is TRBJ2-7, the V gene TRBV5-1; TRBD2 matches at 11 bases. V lost 1 base and J lost 0; bases outside the gene matches: 0. The germline V gene has CDR1 SGHRS and CDR2 YFSETQ. This CDR3 comprises 15 residues. In nucleotides, the CDR3 is TGCGCCAGCAGCTTGACTAGCGGGAGCTCCTACGAGCAGTACTTC. This translates into CASSLTSGSSYEQYF.

This chain connects TRBV6-1 to TRBJ2-1; 12 positions match TRBD2. V lost 10 bases and J lost 9; bases outside the gene matches: 13. In germline, CDR1 is MNHNS, CDR2 SASEGT. This CDR3 is 15 amino acids long. The CDR3: CATWKPSGRGGEQFF. DNA of the CDR3: TGTGCCACCTGGAAGCCTAGCGGGAGGGGGGGTGAGCAGTTCTTC.

The sample holds one count of this clone. The gene calls are TRBV24-1 and TRBJ2-1, with TRBD2 identical over 13 bases. Per germline, CDR1 KGHDR and CDR2 SFDVKD. With V trimmed by 2 bases and J by 3 bases, 6 bases remained unmatched. This CDR3 comprises 18 residues. The CDR3 sequence: CATSDSGTSGTHYNEQFF. CDR3 nucleotides: TGTGCCACCAGTGATTCCGGGACTAGCGGGACTCACTACAATGAGCAGTTCTTC.

The CDR3 DNA follows: TGTGCCAGCAGCAGCGGACAGGCTACGTTTTATGGCTACACCTTC. Protein product: CASSSGQATFYGYTF. The chain joins TRBV5-5 to TRBJ1-2; TRBD1 aligns across 7 bases. V lost 4 bases to trimming and J lost 5 bases; unmatched junction nucleotides: 11. CDR3 length: 15 residues. Germline V CDR1 and CDR2: SGHKS, YYEKEE (reference sequence).